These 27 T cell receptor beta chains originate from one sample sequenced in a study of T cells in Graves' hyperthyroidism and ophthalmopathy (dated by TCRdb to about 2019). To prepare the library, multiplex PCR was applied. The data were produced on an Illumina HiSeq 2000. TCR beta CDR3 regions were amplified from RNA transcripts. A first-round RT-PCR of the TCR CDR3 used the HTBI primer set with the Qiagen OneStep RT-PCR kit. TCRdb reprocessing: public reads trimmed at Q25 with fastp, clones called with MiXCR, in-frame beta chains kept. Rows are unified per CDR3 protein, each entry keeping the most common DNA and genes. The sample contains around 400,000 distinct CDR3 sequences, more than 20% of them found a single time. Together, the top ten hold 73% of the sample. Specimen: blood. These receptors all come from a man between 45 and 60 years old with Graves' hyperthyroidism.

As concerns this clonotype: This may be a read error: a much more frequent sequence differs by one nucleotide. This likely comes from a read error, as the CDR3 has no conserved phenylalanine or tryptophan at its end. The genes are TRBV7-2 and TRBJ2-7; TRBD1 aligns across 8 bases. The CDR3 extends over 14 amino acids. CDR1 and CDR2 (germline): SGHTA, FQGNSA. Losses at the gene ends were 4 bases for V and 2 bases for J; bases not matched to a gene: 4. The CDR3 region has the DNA TGTGCCAGCAGCTCGACAGGGGACGCCTACGAGCAGTACCTC. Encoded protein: CASSSTGDAYEQYL.

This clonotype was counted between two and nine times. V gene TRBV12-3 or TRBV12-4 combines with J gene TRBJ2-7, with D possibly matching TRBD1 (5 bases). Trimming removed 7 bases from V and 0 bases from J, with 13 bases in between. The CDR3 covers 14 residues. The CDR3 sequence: CASMTDLSSYEQYF. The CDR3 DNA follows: TGTGCCAGCATGACAGACCTGAGCTCCTACGAGCAGTACTTC.

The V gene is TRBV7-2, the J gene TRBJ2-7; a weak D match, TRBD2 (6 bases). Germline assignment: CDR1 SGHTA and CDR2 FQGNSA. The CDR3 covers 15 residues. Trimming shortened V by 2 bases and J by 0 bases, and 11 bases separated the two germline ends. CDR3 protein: CASSLIRRGSYEQYF. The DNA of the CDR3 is TGTGCCAGCAGCTTAATCCGGCGGGGCTCCTACGAGCAGTACTTC.

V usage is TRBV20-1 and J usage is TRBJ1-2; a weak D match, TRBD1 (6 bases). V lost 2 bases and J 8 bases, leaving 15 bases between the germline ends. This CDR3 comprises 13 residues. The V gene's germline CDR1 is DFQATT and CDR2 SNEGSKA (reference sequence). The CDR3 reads CSARNQNGGGYTF. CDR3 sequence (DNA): TGCAGTGCTAGAAACCAGAATGGGGGCGGCTACACCTTC.

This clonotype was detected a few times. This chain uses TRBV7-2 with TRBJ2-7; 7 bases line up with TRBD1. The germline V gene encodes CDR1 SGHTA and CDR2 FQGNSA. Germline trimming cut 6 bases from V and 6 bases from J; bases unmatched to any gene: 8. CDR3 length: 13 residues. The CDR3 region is CASSSGTGAEQYF. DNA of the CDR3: TGTGCCAGCAGTTCGGGTACAGGGGCCGAGCAGTACTTC.

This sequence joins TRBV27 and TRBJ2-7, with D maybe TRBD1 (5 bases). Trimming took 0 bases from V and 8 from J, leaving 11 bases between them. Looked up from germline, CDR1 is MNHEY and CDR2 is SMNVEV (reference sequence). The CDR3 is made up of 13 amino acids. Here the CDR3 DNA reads TGTGCCAGCAGTTTATCATCTAAGGGGAAGCAGTACTTC. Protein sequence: CASSLSSKGKQYF.

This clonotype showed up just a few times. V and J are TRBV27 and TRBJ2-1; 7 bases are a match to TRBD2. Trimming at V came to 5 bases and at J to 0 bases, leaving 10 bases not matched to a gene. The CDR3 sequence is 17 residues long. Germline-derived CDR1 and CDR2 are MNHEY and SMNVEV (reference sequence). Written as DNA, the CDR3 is TGTGCCAGCAGTCGGTTTAGGACTAGAGGCTCCTACAATGAGCAGTTCTTC. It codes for CASSRFRTRGSYNEQFF.

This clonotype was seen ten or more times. CDR3 amino acids: CASSSLGTDTQYF. Here the CDR3 DNA reads TGCGCCAGCAGCTCCCTTGGCACAGATACGCAGTATTTT. The rearrangement links TRBV5-1 to TRBJ2-3, with D uncertain. The CDR3 loop spans 13 amino acids. Germline CDR1 SGHRS, CDR2 YFSETQ. The V end was cut by 3 bases, the J end by 1 base, with 6 bases between.

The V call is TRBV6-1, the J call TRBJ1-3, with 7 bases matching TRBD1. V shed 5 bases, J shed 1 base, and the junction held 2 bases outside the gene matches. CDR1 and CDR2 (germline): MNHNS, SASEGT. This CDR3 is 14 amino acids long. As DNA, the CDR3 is TGTGCCAGCAGTACGACAGGGTCTGGAAACACCATATATTTT. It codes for CASSTTGSGNTIYF.

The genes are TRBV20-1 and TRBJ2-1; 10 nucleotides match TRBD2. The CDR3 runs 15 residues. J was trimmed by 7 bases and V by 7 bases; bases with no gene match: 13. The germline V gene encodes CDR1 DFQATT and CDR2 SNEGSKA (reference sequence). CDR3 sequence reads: CSVPIPGLARNEQFF. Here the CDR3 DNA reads TGCAGTGTCCCGATTCCGGGACTAGCGAGGAATGAGCAGTTCTTC.

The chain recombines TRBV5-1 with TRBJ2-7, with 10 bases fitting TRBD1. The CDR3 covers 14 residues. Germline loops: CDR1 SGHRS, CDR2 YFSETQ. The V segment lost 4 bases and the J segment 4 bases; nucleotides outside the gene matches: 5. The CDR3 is CASSAGQGKYEQYF. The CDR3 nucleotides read TGCGCCAGCAGCGCGGGACAGGGGAAGTACGAGCAGTACTTC.

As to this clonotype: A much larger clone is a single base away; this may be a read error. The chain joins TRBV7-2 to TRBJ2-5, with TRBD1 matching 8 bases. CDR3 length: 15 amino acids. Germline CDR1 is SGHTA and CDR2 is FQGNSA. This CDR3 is CAGSSTGAPGETQYF. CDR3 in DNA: TGTGCCGGCAGCTCGACAGGGGCCCCGGGGGAGACCCAGTACTTC.

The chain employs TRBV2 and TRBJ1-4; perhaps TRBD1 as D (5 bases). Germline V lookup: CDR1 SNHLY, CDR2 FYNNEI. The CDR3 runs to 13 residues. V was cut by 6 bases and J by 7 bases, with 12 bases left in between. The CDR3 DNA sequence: TGTGCCAGCAGGAGGGATAGGGGTGAAAAACTGTTTTTT. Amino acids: CASRRDRGEKLFF.

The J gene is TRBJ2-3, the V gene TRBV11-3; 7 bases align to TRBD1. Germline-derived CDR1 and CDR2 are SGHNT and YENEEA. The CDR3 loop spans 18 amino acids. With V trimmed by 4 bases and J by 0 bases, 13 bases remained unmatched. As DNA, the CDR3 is TGTGCCAGCAGCTCGATTCCCTGGCAGGGGGAAAGCACAGATACGCAGTATTTT. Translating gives CASSSIPWQGESTDTQYF. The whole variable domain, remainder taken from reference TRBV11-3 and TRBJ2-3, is EAGVVQSPRYKIIEKKQPVAFWCNPISGHNTLYWYLQNLGQGPELLIRYENEEAVDDSQLPKDRFSAERLKGVDSTLKIQPAELGDSAVYLCASSSIPWQGESTDTQYFGPGTRLTVL.

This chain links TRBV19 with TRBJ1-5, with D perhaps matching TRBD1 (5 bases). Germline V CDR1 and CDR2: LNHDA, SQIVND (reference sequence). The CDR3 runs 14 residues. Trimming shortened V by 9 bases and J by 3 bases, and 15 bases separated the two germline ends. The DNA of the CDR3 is TGTGCCAGCAGATCAGGGAGGGACAATCAGCCCCAGCATTTT. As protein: CASRSGRDNQPQHF.

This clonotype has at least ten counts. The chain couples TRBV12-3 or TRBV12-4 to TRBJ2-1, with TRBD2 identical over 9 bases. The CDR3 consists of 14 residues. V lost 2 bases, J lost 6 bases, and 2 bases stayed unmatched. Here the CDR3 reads CASSLSAGGNEQFF. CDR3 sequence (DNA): TGTGCCAGCAGTTTATCAGCGGGAGGCAATGAGCAGTTCTTC.

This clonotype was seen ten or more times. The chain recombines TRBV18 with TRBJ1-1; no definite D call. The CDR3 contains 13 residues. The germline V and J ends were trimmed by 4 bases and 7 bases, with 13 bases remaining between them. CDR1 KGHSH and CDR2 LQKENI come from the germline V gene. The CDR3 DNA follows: TGTGCCAGCTCACTTCAATTTAAGGGTGAAGCTTTCTTT. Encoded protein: CASSLQFKGEAFF.

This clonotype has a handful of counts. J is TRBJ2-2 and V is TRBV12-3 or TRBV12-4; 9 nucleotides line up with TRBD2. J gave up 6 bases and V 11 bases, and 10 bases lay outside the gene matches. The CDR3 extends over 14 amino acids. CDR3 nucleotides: TGTGCCTCACGGACCGGGACTAGCCCCGGGGAGCTGTTTTTT. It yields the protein CASRTGTSPGELFF.

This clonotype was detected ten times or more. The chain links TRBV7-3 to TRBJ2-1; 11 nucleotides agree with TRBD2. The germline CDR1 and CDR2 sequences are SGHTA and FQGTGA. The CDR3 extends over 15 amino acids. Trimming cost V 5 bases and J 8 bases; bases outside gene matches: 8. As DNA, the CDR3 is TGTGCCAGCAGCCTACTAGCGGGAGATGTTGATGAGCAGTTCTTC. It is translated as CASSLLAGDVDEQFF.

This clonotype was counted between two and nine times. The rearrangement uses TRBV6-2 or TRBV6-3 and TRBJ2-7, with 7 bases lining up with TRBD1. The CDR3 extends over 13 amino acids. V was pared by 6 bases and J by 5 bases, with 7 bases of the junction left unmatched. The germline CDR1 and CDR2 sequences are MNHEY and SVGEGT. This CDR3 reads CASSLGQDHEQYF. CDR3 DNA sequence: TGTGCCAGCAGCCTAGGACAGGACCACGAGCAGTACTTC.

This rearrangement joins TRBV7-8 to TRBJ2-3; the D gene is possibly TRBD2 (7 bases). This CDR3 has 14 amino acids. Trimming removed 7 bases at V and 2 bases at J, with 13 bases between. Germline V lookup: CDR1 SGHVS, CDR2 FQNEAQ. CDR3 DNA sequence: TGTGCCAGCACCGAGGGGGGGAACACAGATACGCAGTATTTT. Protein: CASTEGGNTDTQYF. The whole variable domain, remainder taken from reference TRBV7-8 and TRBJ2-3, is GAGVSQSPRYKVAKRGQDVALRCDPISGHVSLFWYQQALGQGPEFLTYFQNEAQLDKSGLPSDRFFAERPEGSVSTLKIQRTQQEDSAVYLCASTEGGNTDTQYFGPGTRLTVL.

The CDR3: CASNTRTGNTIYF. The CDR3 DNA reads as TGTGCCAGCAACACAAGGACCGGAAACACCATATATTTT. The chain combines TRBV7-9 with TRBJ1-3; unclear D gene. The CDR3 extends over 13 amino acids. V was shortened by 7 bases and J by 4 bases, with 11 bases between the two germline ends. Germline CDR1 reads SEHNR; CDR2 reads FQNEAQ (reference sequence).

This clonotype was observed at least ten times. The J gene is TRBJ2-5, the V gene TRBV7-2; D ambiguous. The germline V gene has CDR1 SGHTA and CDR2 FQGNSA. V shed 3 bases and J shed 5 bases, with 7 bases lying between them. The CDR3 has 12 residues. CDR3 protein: CASSFFLETQYF. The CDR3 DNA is TGTGCCAGCAGCTTCTTCTTGGAGACCCAGTACTTC.

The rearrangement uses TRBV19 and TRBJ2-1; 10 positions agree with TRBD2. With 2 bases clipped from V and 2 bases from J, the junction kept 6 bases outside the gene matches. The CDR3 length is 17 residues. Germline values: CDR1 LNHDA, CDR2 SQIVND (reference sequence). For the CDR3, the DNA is TGTGCCAGTAGTATAACTTCACTAGCGGGGCCCTACAATGAGCAGTTCTTC. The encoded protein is CASSITSLAGPYNEQFF.

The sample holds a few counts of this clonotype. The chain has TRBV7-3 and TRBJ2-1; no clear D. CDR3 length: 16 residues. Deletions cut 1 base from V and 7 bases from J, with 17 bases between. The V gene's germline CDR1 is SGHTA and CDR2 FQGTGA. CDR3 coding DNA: TGTGCCAGCAGCTTAAAAATGGGCGGAACCAGGAATGAGCAGTTCTTC. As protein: CASSLKMGGTRNEQFF.

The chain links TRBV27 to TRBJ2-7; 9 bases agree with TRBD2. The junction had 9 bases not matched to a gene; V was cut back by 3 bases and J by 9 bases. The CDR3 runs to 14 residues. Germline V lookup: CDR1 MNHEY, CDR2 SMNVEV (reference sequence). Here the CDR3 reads CASSFGGRAHGQYF. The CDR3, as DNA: TGTGCCAGCAGTTTTGGCGGGAGGGCCCACGGGCAGTACTTC.

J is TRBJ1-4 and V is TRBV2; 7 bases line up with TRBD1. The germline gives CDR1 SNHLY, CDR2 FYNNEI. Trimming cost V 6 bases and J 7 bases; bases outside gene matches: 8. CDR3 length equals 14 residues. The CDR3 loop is CASRDRDRGEKLFF. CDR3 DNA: TGTGCCAGCAGAGACAGGGATCGAGGTGAAAAACTGTTTTTT.